Presented here are 4 T cell receptor beta chains from one specimen sequenced in a study of blood T cell repertoires in COVID-19. The table came from immunoSEQ multiplex PCR; TCRdb's copy has only in-frame clones and leaves some out. The sample gives tens of thousands of clones, around 83% of which show up once; around 3.3% is in the top ten. Material: PBMCs or T cells enriched from blood (not recorded which). The receptors originated from a woman aged 45 to 65 who had recovered from COVID-19.

This clone appeared a single time. V is TRBV20-1 and J is TRBJ2-1; D is undetermined. The germline V and J ends were trimmed by 3 bases and 11 bases, with 17 bases remaining between them. The CDR3 spans 13 residues. The germline V gene has CDR1 DFQATT and CDR2 SNEGSKA (reference sequence). For the CDR3, the DNA is TGCAGTGCTAGTGGGCAAAGTCCAAAAAAGCAGTTCTTC. Its translation is CSASGQSPKKQFF.

The chain has TRBV5-8 and TRBJ2-5; 8 bases match TRBD2. CDR3 length: 16 residues. Germline CDR1 and CDR2: SGHTS and YDEGEE. J was trimmed by 4 bases and V by 5 bases; bases with no gene match: 13. In DNA, the CDR3 is TGTGCCAGCAGGCCCCTAGACCGGCTAGCGGGAGAGACCCAGTACTTC. Its translation is CASRPLDRLAGETQYF.

The rearrangement links TRBV20-1 to TRBJ2-3; D unresolved. Between the trimmed V and J ends, which lost 3 bases and 2 bases, there was a span of 12 bases. Germline V CDR1 and CDR2: DFQATT, SNEGSKA (reference sequence). There are 14 residues in the CDR3. This CDR3 is CSASPGWSTDTQYF. CDR3 bases: TGCAGTGCTAGTCCCGGGTGGTCCACAGATACGCAGTATTTT.

This chain joins TRBV10-3 and TRBJ2-7; a weak D match, TRBD1 (6 bases). V shed 0 bases and J shed 3 bases, with 9 bases lying between them. Germline loops: CDR1 ENHRY, CDR2 SYGVKD. The CDR3 has 14 residues. Written as DNA, the CDR3 is TGTGCCATCAGTGAGTCGAGGGACAACTACGAGCAGTACTTC. It translates to CAISESRDNYEQYF.